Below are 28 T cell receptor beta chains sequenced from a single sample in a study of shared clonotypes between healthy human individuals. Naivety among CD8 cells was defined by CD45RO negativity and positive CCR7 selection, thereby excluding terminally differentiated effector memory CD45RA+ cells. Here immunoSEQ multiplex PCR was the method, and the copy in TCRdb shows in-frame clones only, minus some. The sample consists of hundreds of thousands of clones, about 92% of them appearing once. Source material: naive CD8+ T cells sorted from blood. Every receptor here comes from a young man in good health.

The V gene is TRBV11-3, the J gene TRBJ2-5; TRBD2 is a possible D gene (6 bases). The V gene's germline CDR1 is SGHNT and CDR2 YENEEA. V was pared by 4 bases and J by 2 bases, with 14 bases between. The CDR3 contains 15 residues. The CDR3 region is CASSSSTGSQETQYF. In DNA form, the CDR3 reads TGTGCCAGCAGCTCTTCTACCGGGAGTCAAGAGACCCAGTACTTC.

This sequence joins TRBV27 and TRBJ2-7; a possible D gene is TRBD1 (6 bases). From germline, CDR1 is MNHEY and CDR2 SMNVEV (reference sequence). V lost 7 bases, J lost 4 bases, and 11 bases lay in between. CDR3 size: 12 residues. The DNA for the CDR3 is TGTGCCAGCACCGACAGGTTTTACGAGCAGTACTTC. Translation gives CASTDRFYEQYF.

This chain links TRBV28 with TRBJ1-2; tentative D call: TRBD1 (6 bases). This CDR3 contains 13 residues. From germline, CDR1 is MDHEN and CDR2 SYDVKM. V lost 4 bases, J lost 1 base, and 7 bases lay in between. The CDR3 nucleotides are TGTGCCAGCAGTTCGGACAGTAACTATGGCTACACCTTC. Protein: CASSSDSNYGYTF.

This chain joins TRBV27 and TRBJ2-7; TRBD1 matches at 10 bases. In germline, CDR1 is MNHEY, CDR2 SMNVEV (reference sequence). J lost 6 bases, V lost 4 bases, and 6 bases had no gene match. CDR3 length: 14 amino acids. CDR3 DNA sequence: TGTGCCAGCAGTTACGGGACAGGGGCCTCCGAGCAGTACTTC. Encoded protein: CASSYGTGASEQYF.

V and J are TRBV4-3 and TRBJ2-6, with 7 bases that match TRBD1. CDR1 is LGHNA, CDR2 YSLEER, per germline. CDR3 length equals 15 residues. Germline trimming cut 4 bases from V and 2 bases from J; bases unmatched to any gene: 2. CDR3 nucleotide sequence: TGCGCCAGCAGCCCAGGGACAGCTGGGGCCAACGTCCTGACTTTC. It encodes CASSPGTAGANVLTF.

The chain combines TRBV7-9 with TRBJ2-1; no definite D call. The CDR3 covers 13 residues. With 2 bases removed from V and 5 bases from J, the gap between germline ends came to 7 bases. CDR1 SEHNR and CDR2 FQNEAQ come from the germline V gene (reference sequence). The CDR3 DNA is TGTGCCAGCAGCTTATATGGAAACAATGAGCAGTTCTTC. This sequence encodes CASSLYGNNEQFF.

This CDR3 is CASSLTRGTGIYYNEQFF. CDR3 coding DNA: TGTGCCAGCAGCCTCACAAGAGGGACAGGGATTTACTACAATGAGCAGTTCTTC. The V call is TRBV7-9, the J call TRBJ2-1; 9 positions agree with TRBD1. CDR3 size: 18 residues. Unmatched junction bases numbered 14, after V lost 5 bases and J lost 3 bases. CDR1 and CDR2 (germline): SEHNR, FQNEAQ (reference sequence).

In DNA, the CDR3 is TGCAGCCAAGGAGACAGGGGGCAGCGAAGGGCTGAAAAACTGTTTTTT. Translating gives CSQGDRGQRRAEKLFF. The V call is TRBV29-1, the J call TRBJ1-4, with TRBD1 matching 10 bases. Germline V gene data show CDR1 as SQVTM and CDR2 as ANQGSEA. The CDR3 is 16 residues long. Trimming took 8 bases from V and 7 from J; bases not matched to a gene: 16.

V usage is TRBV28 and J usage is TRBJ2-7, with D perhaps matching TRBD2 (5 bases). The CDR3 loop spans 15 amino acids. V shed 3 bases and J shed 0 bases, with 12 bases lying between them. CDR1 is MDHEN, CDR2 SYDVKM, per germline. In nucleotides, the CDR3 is TGTGCCAGCAGTTTCCCCCCCGCGGGCTCCTACGAGCAGTACTTC. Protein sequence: CASSFPPAGSYEQYF.

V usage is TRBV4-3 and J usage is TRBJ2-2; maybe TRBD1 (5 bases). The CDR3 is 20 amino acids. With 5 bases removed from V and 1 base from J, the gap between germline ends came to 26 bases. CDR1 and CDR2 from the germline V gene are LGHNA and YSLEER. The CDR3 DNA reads TGCGCCAGCAGCTCAAGTGTGCAAAGGGGCCGCGATCGGAACACCGGGGAGCTGTTTTTT. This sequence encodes CASSSSVQRGRDRNTGELFF.

As DNA, the CDR3 is TGTGCCAGCAAAGGGATATCAGTTTACAATGAGCAGTTCTTC. Translating it yields CASKGISVYNEQFF. The chain recombines TRBV27 with TRBJ2-1; the D is unclear. The length of the CDR3 is 14 residues. The V and J ends lost 7 bases and 4 bases respectively, with 14 bases between them. Looked up from germline, CDR1 is MNHEY and CDR2 is SMNVEV (reference sequence).

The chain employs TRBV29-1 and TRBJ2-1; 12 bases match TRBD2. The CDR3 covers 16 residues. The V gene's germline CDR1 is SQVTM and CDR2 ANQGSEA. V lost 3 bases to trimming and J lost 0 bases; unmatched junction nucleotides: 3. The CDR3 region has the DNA TGCAGCGTTGATACTAGCGGGAGGCGCTCCTACAATGAGCAGTTCTTC. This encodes CSVDTSGRRSYNEQFF.

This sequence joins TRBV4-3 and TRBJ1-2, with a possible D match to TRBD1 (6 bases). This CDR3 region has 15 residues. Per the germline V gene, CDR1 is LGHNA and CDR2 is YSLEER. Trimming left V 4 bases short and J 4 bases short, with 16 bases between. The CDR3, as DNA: TGCGCCAGCAGCCCCCGACAGGCCCCCCCCTATGGCTACACCTTC. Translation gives CASSPRQAPPYGYTF.

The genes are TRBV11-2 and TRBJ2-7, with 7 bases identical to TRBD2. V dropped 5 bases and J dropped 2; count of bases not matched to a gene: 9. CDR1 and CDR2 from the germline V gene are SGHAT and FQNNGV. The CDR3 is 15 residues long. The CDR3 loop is CASSPTAGIPYEQYF. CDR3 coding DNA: TGTGCCAGCAGCCCGACAGCGGGAATCCCCTACGAGCAGTACTTC.

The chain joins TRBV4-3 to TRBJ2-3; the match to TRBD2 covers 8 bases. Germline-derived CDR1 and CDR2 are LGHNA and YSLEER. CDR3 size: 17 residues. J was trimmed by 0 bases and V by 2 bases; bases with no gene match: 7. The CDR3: CASSQYLAGSSTDTQYF. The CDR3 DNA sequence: TGCGCCAGCAGCCAATACTTAGCGGGATCTAGCACAGATACGCAGTATTTT.

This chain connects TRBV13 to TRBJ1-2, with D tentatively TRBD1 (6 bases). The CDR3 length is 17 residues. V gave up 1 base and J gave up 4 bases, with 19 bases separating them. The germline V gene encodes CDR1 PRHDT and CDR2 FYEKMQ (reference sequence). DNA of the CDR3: TGTGCCAGCAGCTTAGTTAGCAACAGGGAGGCGGGCTATGGCTACACCTTC. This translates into CASSLVSNREAGYGYTF.

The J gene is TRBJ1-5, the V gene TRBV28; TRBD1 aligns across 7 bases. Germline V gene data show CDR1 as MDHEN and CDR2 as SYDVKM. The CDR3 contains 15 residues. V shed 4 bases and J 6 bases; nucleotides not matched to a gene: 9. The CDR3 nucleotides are TGTGCCAGCAGTTCCGGGACAGACGGGTTTCAGCCCCAGCATTTT. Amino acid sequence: CASSSGTDGFQPQHF.

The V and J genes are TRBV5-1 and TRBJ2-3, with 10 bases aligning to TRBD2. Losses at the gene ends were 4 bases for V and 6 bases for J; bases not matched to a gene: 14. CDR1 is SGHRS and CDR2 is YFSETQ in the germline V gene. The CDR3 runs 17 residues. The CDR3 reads CASSKTAASGSKDTQYF. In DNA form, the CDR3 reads TGCGCCAGCAGCAAAACGGCGGCTAGCGGGAGTAAGGATACGCAGTATTTT.

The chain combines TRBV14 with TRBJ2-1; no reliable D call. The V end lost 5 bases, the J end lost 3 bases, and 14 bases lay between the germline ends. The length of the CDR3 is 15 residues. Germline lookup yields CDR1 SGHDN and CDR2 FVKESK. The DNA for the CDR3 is TGTGCCAGCAGCAATCGGTTCAGCTTCTACAATGAGCAGTTCTTC. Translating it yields CASSNRFSFYNEQFF.

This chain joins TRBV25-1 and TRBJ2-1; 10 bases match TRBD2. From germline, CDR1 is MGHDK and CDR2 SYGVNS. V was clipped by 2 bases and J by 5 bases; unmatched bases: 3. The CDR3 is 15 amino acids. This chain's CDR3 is CASSEGTSGDNEQFF. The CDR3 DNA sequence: TGTGCCAGCAGTGAAGGTACTAGCGGGGACAATGAGCAGTTCTTC.

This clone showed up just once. CDR3 nucleotides: TGTGCCAGCAGTTTCTTAGCTTCCGAGCACACCGGGGAGCTGTTTTTT. Translation: CASSFLASEHTGELFF. The chain links TRBV27 to TRBJ2-2; unclear D gene. This CDR3 has 16 amino acids. Deletions cut 3 bases from V and 3 bases from J, with 14 bases between. Germline V gives CDR1 MNHEY, CDR2 SMNVEV (reference sequence).

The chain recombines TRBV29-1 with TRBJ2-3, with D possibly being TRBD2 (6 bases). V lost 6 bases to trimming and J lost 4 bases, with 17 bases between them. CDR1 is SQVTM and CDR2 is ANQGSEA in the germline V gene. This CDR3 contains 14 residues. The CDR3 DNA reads TGCAGCGTCTCTGCTAGCGAAAGGTCAGATACGCAGTATTTT. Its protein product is CSVSASERSDTQYF.

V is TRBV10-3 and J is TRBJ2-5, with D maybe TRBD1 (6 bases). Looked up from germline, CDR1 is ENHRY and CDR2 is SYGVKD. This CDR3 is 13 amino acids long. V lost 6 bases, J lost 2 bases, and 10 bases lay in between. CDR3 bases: TGTGCCATCAGCTTAACAGGGCAAGAGACCCAGTACTTC. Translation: CAISLTGQETQYF.

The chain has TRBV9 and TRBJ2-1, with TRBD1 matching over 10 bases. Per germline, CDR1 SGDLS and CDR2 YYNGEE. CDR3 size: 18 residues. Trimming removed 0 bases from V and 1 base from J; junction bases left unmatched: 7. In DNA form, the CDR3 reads TGTGCCAGCAGCGTAGGGGTAAGGGGACAGGGGTCCTACAATGAGCAGTTCTTC. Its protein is CASSVGVRGQGSYNEQFF.

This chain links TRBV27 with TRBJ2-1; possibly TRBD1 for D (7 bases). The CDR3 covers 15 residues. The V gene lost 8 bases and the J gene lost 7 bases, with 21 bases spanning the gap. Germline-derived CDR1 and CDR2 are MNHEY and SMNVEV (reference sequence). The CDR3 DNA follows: TGTGCCAGCCTAAGACAGGGAGGAATGAGGAATGAGCAGTTCTTC. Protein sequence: CASLRQGGMRNEQFF.

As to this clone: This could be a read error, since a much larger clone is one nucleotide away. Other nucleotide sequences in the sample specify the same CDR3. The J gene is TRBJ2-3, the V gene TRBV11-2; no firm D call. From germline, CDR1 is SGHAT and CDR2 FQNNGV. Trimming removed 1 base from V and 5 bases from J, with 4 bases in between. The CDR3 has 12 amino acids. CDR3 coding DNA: TGTGCCAGCAGCTTAGGCGGAGATACGCAGTATTTT. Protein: CASSLGGDTQYF. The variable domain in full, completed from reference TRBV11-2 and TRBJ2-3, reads EAGVAQSPRYKIIEKRQSVAFWCNPISGHATLYWYQQILGQGPKLLIQFQNNGVVDDSQLPKDRFSAERLKGVDSTLKIQPAKLEDSAVYLCASSLGGDTQYFGPGTRLTVL.

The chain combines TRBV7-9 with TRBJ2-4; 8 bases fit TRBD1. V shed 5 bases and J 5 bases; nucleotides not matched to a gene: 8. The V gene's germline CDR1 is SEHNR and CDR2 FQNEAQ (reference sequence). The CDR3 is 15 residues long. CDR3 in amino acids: CASSAIPGQENIQYF. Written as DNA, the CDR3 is TGTGCCAGCAGCGCCATACCGGGACAGGAAAACATTCAGTACTTC.

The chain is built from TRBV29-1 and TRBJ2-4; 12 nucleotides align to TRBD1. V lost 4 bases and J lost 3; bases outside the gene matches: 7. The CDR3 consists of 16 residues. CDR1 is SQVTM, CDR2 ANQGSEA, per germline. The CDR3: CSVVGTGGAYKNIQYF. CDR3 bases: TGCAGCGTTGTAGGGACAGGGGGCGCATACAAAAACATTCAGTACTTC.